The clone carrying this T cell receptor beta chain was detected many times. Its antigen is still unknown. The data were taken from a study of T cell repertoires in cytomegalovirus infection. For the study at large: Carrying CMV and the relevant HLA type showed in public TCR beta signatures. General observations from the study: Predominance within the ex vivo response was attributable to HLA-C-restricted CMV-specific TCR beta clonotypes. Carriage of CMV together with the relevant HLA was identifiable through cumulative public TCR beta family frequency.

TCRdb itself ran the reads through MiXCR, one entry per CDR3 protein. The data show about 530,000 distinct CDR3 sequences, more than 20% seen once. Source material: PBMCs. The receptor was derived from a human donor in good health (CMV status not recorded). Some clones in this sample may be carry-over from other donors' samples.

The CDR3 DNA reads as TGTGCCAGCAGCTACCCGGGACAAAGTGAAGCTTTCTTT. Amino acid sequence: CASSYPGQSEAFF. V gene TRBV7-8 combines with J gene TRBJ1-1, with D perhaps TRBD1 (6 bases). The length of the CDR3 is 13 residues. Germline-derived CDR1 and CDR2 are SGHVS and FQNEAQ. The germline V and J ends were trimmed by 4 bases and 7 bases, with 13 bases remaining between them.